This record looks at one T cell receptor (beta chain) sequence and its context. This entry comes from a study of early T cells in non-severe SARS-CoV-2 infection. Across the whole study: Investigators sequenced bulk RNA drawn from unsorted whole blood, and chains remained unpaired.

Each CDR3 protein is one row after TCRdb ran MiXCR on the 5' RACE reads. Of around 70,000 distinct CDR3 sequences listed, 12% are singletons. The sequenced sample was whole blood. The sequence was collected from an adult who was a healthcare worker with PCR-confirmed SARS-CoV-2 infection or an uninfected control (not recorded which).

Here the CDR3 reads CASSESRGPDYGYTF. DNA for the CDR3: TGTGCCAGCTCCGAATCCAGGGGGCCAGACTATGGCTACACCTTC. The chain recombines TRBV18 with TRBJ1-2; TRBD1 aligns across 8 bases. CDR3 length: 15 residues. The germline gives CDR1 KGHSH, CDR2 LQKENI. V was clipped by 6 bases and J by 3 bases; unmatched bases: 9.